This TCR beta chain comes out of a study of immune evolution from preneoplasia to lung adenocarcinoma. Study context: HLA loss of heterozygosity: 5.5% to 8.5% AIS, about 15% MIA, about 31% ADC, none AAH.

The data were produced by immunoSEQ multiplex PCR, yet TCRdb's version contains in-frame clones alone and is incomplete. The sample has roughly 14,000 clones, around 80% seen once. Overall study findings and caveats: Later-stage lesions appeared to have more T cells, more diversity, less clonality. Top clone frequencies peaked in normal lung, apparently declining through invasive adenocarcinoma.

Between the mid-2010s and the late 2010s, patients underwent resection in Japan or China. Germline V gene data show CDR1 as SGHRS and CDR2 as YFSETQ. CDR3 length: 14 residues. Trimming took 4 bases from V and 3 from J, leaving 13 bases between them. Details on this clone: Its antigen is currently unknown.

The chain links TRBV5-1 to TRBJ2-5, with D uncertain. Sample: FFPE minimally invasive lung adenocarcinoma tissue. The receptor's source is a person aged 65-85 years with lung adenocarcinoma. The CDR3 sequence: CASSPNVGKETQYF. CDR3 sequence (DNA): TGCGCCAGCAGCCCCAACGTGGGGAAAGAGACCCAGTACTTC.